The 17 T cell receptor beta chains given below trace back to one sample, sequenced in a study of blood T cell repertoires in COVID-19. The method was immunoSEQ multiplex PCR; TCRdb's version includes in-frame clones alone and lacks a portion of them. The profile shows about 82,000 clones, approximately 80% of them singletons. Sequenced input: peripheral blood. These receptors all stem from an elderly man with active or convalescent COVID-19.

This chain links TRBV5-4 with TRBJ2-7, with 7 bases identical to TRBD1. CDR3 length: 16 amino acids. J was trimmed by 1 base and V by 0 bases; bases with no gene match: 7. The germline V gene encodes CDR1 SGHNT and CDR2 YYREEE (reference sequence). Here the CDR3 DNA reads TGTGCCAGCAGCTTGGGAGGGGGCGCAAAGTCCTACGAGCAGTACGTC. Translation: CASSLGGGAKSYEQYV.

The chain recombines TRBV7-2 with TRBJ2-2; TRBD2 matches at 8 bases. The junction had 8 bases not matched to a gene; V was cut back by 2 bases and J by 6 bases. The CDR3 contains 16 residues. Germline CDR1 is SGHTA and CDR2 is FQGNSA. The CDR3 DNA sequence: TGTGCCAGCAGCTTACCCTCCAGCGGGAGAGCCGGGGAGCTGTTTTTT. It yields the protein CASSLPSSGRAGELFF.

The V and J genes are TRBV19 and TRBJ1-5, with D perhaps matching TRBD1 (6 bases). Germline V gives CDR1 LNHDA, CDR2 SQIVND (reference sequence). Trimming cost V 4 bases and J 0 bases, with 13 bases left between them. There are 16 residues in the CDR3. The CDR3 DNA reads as TGTGCCAGTAGTACTCATGACAGGAATAGCAATCAGCCCCAGCATTTT. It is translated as CASSTHDRNSNQPQHF.

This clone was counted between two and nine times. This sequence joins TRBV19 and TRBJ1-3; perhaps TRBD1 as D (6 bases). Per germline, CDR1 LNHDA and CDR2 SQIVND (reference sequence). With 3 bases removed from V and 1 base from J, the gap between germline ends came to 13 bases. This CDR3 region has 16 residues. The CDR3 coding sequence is TGTGCCAGTAGTATCTGGACAGCCGGTTCTGGAAACACCATATATTTT. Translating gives CASSIWTAGSGNTIYF.

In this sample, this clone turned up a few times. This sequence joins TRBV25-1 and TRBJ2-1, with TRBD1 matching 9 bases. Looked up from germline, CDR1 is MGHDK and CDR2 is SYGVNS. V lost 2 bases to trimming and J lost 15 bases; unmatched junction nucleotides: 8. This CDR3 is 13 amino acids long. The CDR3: CASSENLGTGLFF. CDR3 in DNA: TGTGCCAGCAGTGAAAATTTGGGGACAGGGCTGTTCTTC.

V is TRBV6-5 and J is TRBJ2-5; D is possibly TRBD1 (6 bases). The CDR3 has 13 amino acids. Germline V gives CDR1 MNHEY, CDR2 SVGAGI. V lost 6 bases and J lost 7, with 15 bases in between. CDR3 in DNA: TGTGCCAGCAGCTCAGGACAGTCGGGGACCCAGTACTTC. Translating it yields CASSSGQSGTQYF.

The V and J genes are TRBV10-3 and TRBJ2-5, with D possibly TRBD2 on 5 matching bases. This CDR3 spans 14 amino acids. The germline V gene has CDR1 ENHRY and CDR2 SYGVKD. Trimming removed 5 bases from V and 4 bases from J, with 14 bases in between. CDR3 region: CAISPGGQSETQYF. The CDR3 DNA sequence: TGTGCCATCAGTCCAGGAGGCCAGTCAGAGACCCAGTACTTC.

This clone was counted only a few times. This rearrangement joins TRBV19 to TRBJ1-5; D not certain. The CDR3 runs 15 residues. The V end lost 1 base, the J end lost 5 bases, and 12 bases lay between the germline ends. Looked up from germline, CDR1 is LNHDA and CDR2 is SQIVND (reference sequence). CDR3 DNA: TGTGCCAGTAGTATAGGTGTCCGGCGGGATCAGCCCCAGCATTTT. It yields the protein CASSIGVRRDQPQHF.

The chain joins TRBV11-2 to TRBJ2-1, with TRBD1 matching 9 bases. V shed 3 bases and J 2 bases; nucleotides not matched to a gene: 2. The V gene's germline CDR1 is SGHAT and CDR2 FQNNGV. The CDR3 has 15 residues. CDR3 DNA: TGTGCCAGCAGCTTGGACAGGGGTGCCTACAATGAGCAGTTCTTC. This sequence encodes CASSLDRGAYNEQFF.

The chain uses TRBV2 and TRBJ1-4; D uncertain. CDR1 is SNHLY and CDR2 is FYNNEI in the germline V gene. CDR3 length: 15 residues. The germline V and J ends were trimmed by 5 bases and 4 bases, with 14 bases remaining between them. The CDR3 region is CASSIRQRHNEKLFF. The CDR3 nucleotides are TGTGCCAGCAGTATCCGACAACGGCATAATGAAAAACTGTTTTTT.

DNA for the CDR3: TGTGCCAGCACCTGGACAGGGAACACCGGGGAGCTGTTTTTT. It yields the protein CASTWTGNTGELFF. The chain carries TRBV6-5 and TRBJ2-2; 7 nucleotides match TRBD1. Germline loops: CDR1 MNHEY, CDR2 SVGAGI. The CDR3 is 14 residues long. J was trimmed by 1 base and V by 7 bases; bases with no gene match: 3.

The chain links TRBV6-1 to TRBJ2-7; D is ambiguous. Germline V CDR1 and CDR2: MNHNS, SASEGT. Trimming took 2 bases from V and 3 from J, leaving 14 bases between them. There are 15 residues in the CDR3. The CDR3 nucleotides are TGTGCCAGCAGTGAACGTGCTCTGGGCAGCTACGAGCAGTACGTC. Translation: CASSERALGSYEQYV.

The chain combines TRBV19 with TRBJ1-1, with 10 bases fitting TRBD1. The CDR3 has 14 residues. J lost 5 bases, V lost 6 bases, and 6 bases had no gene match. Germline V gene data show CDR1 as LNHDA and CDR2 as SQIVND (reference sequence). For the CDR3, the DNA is TGTGCCAGTAGATGGACAGGGGGGAAGACTGAAGCTTTCTTT. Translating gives CASRWTGGKTEAFF.

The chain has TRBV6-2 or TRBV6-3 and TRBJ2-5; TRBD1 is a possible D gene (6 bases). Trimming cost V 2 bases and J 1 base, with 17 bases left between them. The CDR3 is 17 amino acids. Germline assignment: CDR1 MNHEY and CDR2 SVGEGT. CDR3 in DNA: TGTGCCAGCAGTTACGGGAACAGGGCCACTTTCCAAGAGACCCAGTACTTC. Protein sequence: CASSYGNRATFQETQYF.

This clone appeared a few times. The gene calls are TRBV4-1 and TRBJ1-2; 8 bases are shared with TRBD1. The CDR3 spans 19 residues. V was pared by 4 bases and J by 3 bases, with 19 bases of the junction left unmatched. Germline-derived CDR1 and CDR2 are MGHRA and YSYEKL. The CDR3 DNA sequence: TGCGCCAGCAGCCTTGTTATCCGGGACAGGCGCGCCAATTACTATGGCTACACCTTC. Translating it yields CASSLVIRDRRANYYGYTF.

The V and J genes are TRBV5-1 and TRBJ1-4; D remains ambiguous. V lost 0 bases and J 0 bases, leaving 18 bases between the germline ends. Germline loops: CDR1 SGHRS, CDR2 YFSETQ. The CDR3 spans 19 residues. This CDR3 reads CASSLALVRRPATNEKLFF. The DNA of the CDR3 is TGCGCCAGCAGCTTGGCTCTCGTGCGGAGACCTGCAACTAATGAAAAACTGTTTTTT.

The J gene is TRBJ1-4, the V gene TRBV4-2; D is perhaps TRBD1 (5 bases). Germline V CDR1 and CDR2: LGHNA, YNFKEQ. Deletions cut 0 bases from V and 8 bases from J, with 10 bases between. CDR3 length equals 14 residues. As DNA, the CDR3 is TGTGCCAGCAGCCAAGATGCGGGACGAGAAAAACTGTTTTTT. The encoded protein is CASSQDAGREKLFF.